A single sample gave rise to the 15 T cell receptor beta chains below, sequenced in a study of tumor and adjacent non-tumor tissue in lung cancer. TCRbeta libraries were built with three rounds of nested PCR, modified from ARM-PCR. MiXCR was run by TCRdb on the multiplex PCR reads, yielding one entry per CDR3 protein. This table holds more than 70,000 distinct CDR3 sequences, roughly three fifths found once. This sample's RNA came from whole unsorted tissue. Sequencing was carried out using lung tumor tissue. Receptors originate from a man in his 70s with non-small cell lung cancer.

This clonotype was recorded once. A read error may produce the germline difference seen at one junction end. The V and J genes are TRBV11-1 and TRBJ2-2; D is perhaps TRBD2 (9 bases). Germline-derived CDR1 and CDR2 are SGHAT and FQDESV (reference sequence). This CDR3 is 18 amino acids long. This CDR3 reads CDSSSGLAGGRSTGERFF. The CDR3 DNA is TGTGACAGCAGCTCGGGACTAGCAGGGGGCAGATCCACCGGGGAGCGGTTTTTT.

In the case of this clonotype: The CDR3 does not close with the conserved phenylalanine or tryptophan, likely indicating a read error. The CDR3 is CASRRLNTGELFS. The CDR3, as DNA: TGTGCCAGCAGGCGACTGAACACCGGGGAGCTGTTTTCT. The chain employs TRBV6-6 and TRBJ2-2; no reliable D call. The germline CDR1 and CDR2 sequences are MNHNY and SVGAGI (reference sequence). This CDR3 has 13 residues. V was pared by 6 bases and J by 1 base, with 6 bases between.

CDR3 coding DNA: TGTGCCAGCGGTAGGGACAATTCCAATCAGCCCCAGCATTTT. It is translated as CASGRDNSNQPQHF. The chain carries TRBV2 and TRBJ1-5, with D possibly being TRBD1 (6 bases). This CDR3 contains 14 residues. The germline CDR1 and CDR2 sequences are SNHLY and FYNNEI. V lost 8 bases and J lost 3, with 14 bases in between.

Concerning this clonotype: The junction departs from germline at one end; a sequencing error may be responsible. The V and J genes are TRBV11-2 and TRBJ2-3; D gene uncertain. This CDR3 has 16 amino acids. Germline CDR1 and CDR2: SGHAT and FQNNGV. The CDR3 nucleotides are TGTGCCAGCAGCTTAGACAGGACGACCGGCACAGACACGCAGTATTTT. It translates to CASSLDRTTGTDTQYF. The variable domain in full, with the rest retrieved from reference TRBV11-2 and TRBJ2-3, is EAGVAQSPRYKIIEKRQSVAFWCNPISGHATLYWYQQILGQGPKLLIQFQNNGVVDDSQLPKDRFSAERLKGVDSTLKIQPAKLEDSAVYLCASSLDRTTGTDTQYFGPGTRLTVL.

As to this clonotype: Germline is not matched at one junction end, which may reflect a read error. The gene calls are TRBV10-3 and TRBJ1-2; the match to TRBD1 covers 7 bases. The CDR3 sequence is 12 residues long. CDR1 is ENHRY, CDR2 SYGVKD, per germline. The CDR3 reads CAINQGGHGYIF. The DNA for the CDR3 is TGTGCCATCAACCAGGGGGGCCATGGCTACATCTTC.

This clonotype has a count of ten or more. The rearrangement uses TRBV20-1 and TRBJ2-1; 7 bases fit TRBD1. Germline V gene data show CDR1 as DFQATT and CDR2 as SNEGSKA (reference sequence). After removal of 3 bases from V and 6 bases from J, the junction contained 11 bases not matched to a gene. This CDR3 region has 15 residues. The CDR3 sequence is CSARRGQASPNEQFF. The CDR3 DNA reads as TGCAGTGCTAGGAGAGGACAGGCCTCTCCCAATGAGCAGTTCTTC.

This clonotype was recorded a few times. A clone one base away is much larger, so this may be a read error. This sequence joins TRBV6-1 and TRBJ2-3; 15 bases are shared with TRBD2. This CDR3 has 16 amino acids. CDR1 and CDR2 from the germline V gene are MNHNS and SASEGT. The CDR3 spells CVSSRTSGGAVDTQYF. The CDR3 coding sequence is TGTGTCAGCAGTCGGACTAGCGGGGGGGCAGTAGATACGCAGTATTTT.

Comment on this clonotype: As the CDR3 is not closed by the conserved phenylalanine or tryptophan, this likely results from a read error. It is unclear where the CDR3 begins or ends on the DNA, so no DNA is shown, and the CDR3 is as TCRdb lists it. The V and J genes are TRBV4-1 and TRBJ2-1; the table's D call, TRBD1, was not checked against the DNA. The CDR3 is made up of 16 amino acids, end residues included. Germline V gene data show CDR1 as MGHRA and CDR2 as YSYEKL. CDR3 loop: CASSPGGRTQSYGQSS.

For this clonotype: Sequence at one end of the junction differs from germline and may be a read error. The chain joins TRBV20-1 to TRBJ2-7, with TRBD2 as a possible D gene (5 bases). Looked up from germline, CDR1 is DFQATT and CDR2 is SNEGSKA (reference sequence). The CDR3 totals 14 residues. The CDR3 DNA follows: TGCAGTACTAGAGGGCAGGAATTCTCCTACGAGCAGTACTTC. It codes for CSTRGQEFSYEQYF.

Note on this clonotype: Relative to the germline gene, one junction end is altered; a read error may explain this. This chain links TRBV2 with TRBJ2-5; weak D call: TRBD2 (5 bases). The germline gives CDR1 SNHLY, CDR2 FYNNEI. The CDR3 covers 13 residues. The CDR3 coding sequence is TGTGACAGCTCGGAGGATTTCCAAGAGACCCAGTACTTC. It yields the protein CDSSEDFQETQYF.

As for this clonotype: One end of the junction is discordant with germline, which a read error may explain. The chain joins TRBV11-2 to TRBJ2-7, with D perhaps TRBD2 (8 bases). The CDR3 runs to 16 residues. CDR1 is SGHAT and CDR2 is FQNNGV in the germline V gene. CDR3 amino acids: CTSSPRGGGGSYEQYF. CDR3 sequence (DNA): TGTACCAGCAGCCCCCGAGGGGGCGGGGGGTCCTACGAGCAGTACTTC.

This chain joins TRBV11-1 and TRBJ1-1, with a possible D match to TRBD1 (6 bases). The germline gives CDR1 SGHAT, CDR2 FQDESV (reference sequence). V lost 3 bases to trimming and J lost 2 bases, with 13 bases between them. The CDR3 has 15 residues. The CDR3 nucleotides are TGTGCCAGCAGCTTTTACAGGACAGCCAACACTGAAGCTTTCTTT. Amino acids: CASSFYRTANTEAFF.

This clonotype was detected only a few times. This chain joins TRBV30 and TRBJ2-4; possible D gene TRBD1, 5 bases. Trimming stripped 3 bases from V and 5 bases from J, with 8 bases between. The CDR3 is made up of 12 amino acids. The germline V gene has CDR1 GTSNPN and CDR2 SVGIG (reference sequence). For the CDR3, the DNA is TGTGCCTGGAGCCCCAGGGAAAACATTCAGTACTTC. Amino acids: CAWSPRENIQYF.

About this clonotype itself: This could be a read error, since a much larger clone is one nucleotide away. J is TRBJ2-2 and V is TRBV5-6; D remains ambiguous. CDR1 is SGHDT, CDR2 YYEEEE, per germline. The CDR3 is 15 amino acids. The CDR3 DNA is TGTGCCAGCAGCTTGACCGGATTAAACACCAGGGAGCTGTTTTTT. Translated: CASSLTGLNTRELFF.

This chain connects TRBV29-1 to TRBJ2-7; TRBD1 aligns across 7 bases. This CDR3 has 18 amino acids. V trimming: 5 bases; J trimming: 3 bases; junction bases outside the gene matches: 22. The germline gives CDR1 SQVTM, CDR2 ANQGSEA. The CDR3 reads CSVNGKRGQVFRVYEQYF. CDR3 nucleotides: TGCAGCGTTAATGGGAAACGCGGACAGGTGTTTAGGGTCTACGAGCAGTACTTC.